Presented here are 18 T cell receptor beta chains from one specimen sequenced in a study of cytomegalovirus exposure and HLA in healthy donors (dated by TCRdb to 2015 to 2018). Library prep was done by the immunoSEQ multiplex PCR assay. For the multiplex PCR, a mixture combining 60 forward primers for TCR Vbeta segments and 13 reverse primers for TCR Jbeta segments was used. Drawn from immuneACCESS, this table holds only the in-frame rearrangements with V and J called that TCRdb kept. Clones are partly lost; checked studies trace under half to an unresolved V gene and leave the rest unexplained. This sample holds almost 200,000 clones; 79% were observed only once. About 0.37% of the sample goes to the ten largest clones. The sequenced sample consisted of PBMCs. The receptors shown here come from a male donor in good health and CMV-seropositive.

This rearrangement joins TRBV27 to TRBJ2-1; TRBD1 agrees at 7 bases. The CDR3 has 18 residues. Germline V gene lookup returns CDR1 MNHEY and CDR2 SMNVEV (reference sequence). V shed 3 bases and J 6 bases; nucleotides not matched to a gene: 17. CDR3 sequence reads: CASSFEIQRGPPPNEQFF. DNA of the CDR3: TGTGCCAGCAGTTTCGAGATCCAGAGGGGGCCCCCGCCCAATGAGCAGTTCTTC.

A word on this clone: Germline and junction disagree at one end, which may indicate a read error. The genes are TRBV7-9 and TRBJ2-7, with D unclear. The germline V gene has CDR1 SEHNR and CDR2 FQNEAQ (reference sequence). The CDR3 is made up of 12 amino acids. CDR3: CSSSPSSYEQYF. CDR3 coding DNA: TGTTCCAGCAGCCCGAGCTCCTACGAGCAGTACTTC.

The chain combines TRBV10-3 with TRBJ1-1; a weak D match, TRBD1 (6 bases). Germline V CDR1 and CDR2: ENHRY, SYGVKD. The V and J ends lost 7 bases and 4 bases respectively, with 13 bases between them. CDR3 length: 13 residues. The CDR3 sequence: CAINGGAGTEAFF. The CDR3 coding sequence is TGTGCCATCAACGGGGGGGCAGGCACTGAAGCTTTCTTT.

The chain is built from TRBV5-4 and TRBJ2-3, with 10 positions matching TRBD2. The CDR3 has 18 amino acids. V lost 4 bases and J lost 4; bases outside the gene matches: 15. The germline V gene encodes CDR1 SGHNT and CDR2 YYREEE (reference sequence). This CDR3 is CASSPRQRGGMKSDTQYF. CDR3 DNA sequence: TGTGCCAGCAGCCCTCGACAGCGGGGGGGCATGAAATCAGATACGCAGTATTTT.

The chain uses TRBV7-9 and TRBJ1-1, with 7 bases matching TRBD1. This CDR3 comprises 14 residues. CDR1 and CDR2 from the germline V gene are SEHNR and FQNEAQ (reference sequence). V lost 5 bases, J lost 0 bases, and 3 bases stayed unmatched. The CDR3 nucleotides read TGTGCCAGCAGCCGGGGACAGCTGAACACTGAAGCTTTCTTT. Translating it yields CASSRGQLNTEAFF.

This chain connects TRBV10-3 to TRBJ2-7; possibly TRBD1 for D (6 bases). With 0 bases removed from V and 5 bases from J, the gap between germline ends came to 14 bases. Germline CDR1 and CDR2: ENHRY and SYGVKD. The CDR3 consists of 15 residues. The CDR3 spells CAISESLNRVDEQYF. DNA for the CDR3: TGTGCCATCAGTGAGTCGTTAAACAGGGTGGACGAGCAGTACTTC.

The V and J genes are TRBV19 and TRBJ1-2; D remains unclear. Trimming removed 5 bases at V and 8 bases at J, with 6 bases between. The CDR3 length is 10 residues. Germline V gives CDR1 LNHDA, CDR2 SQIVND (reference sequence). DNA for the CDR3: TGTGCCAGTAGTCGGGTAGGCTACACCTTC. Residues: CASSRVGYTF.

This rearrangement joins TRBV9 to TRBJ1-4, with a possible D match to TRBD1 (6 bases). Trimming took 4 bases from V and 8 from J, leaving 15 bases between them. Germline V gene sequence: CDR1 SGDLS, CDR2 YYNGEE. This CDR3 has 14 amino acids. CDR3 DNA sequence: TGTGCCAGCAGCCCAGGGACACTCCCAGAAAAACTGTTTTTT. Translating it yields CASSPGTLPEKLFF.

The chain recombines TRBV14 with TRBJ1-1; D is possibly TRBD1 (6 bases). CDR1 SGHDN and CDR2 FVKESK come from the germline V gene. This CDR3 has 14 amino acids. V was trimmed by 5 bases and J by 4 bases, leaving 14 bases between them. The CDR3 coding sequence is TGTGCCAGCAGCAACCTACAGGGTCGCACTGAAGCTTTCTTT. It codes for CASSNLQGRTEAFF.

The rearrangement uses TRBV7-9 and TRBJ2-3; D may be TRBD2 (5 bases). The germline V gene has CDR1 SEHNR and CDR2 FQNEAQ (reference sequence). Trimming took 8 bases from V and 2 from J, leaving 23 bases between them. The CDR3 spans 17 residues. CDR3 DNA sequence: TGTGCCAGCGACGGATCGGGGAGACGGGATTACACAGATACGCAGTATTTT. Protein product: CASDGSGRRDYTDTQYF.

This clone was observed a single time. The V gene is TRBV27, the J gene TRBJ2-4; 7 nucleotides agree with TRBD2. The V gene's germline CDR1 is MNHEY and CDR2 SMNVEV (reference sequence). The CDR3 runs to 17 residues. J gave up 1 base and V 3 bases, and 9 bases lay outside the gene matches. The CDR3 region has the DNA TGTGCCAGCAGTTTCGTGAGTCTCGGGGGGGCCAAAAACATTCAGTACTTC. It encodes CASSFVSLGGAKNIQYF.

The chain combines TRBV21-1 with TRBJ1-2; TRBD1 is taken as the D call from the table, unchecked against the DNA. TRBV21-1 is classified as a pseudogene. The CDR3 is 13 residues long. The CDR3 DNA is TGTGCCAGCATCCAGGATTTAAACTATGGCTACACCTTC. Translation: CASIQDLNYGYTF.

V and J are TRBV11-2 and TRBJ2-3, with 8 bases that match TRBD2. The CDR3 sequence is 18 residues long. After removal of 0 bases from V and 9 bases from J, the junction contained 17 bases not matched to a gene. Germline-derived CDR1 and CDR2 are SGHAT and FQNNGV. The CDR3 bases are TGTGCCAGCAGCTTAGATTGGGTCGGGCGGGGGGCCCAGGGGACGCAGTATTTT. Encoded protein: CASSLDWVGRGAQGTQYF.

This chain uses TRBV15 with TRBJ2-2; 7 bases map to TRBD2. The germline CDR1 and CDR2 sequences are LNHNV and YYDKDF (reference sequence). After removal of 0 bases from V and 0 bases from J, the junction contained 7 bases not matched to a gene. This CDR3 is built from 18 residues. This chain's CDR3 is CATSRDPPSGANTGELFF. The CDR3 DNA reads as TGTGCCACCAGCAGAGATCCCCCTAGCGGCGCGAACACCGGGGAGCTGTTTTTT.

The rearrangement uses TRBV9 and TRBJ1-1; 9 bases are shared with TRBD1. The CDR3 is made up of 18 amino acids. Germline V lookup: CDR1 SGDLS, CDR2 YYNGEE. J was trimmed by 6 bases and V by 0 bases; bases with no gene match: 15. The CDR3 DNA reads TGTGCCAGCAGCGTAGGGGGGAGACAGGGGGTAAAAGGGTCTGAAGCTTTCTTT. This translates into CASSVGGRQGVKGSEAFF.

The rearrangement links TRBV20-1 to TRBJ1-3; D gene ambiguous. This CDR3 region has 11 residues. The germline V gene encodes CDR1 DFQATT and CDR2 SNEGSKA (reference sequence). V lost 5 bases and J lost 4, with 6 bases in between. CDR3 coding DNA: TGCAGTGCTGAACTCGGAAACACCATATATTTT. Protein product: CSAELGNTIYF.

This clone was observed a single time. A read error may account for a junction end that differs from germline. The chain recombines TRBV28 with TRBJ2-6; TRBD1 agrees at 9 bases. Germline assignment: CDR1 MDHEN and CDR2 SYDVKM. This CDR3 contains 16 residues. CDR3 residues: CASSLFGTGTPNVLTF. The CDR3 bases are TGTGCCAGCAGCTTATTCGGGACAGGGACGCCCAACGTCCTGACTTTC.

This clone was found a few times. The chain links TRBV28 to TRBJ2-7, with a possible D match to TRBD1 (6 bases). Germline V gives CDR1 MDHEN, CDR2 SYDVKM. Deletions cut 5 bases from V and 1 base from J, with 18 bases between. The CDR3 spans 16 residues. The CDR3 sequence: CASSPTGQPRSYEQYF. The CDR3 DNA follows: TGTGCCAGCAGTCCAACAGGACAGCCTCGATCCTACGAGCAGTACTTC.